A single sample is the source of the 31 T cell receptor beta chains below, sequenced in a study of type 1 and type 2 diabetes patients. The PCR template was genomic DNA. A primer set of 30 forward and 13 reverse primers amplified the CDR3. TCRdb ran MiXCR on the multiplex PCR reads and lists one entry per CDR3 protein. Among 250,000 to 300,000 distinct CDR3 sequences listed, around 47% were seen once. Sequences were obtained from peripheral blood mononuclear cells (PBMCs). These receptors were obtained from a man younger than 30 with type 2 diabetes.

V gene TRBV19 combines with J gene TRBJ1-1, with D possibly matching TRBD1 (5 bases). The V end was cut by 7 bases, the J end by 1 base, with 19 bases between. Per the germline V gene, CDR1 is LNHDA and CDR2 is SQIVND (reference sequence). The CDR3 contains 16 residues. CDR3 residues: CASTRRGAGGNTEAFF. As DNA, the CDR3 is TGTGCCAGTACTCGAAGGGGAGCAGGTGGGAACACTGAAGCTTTCTTT.

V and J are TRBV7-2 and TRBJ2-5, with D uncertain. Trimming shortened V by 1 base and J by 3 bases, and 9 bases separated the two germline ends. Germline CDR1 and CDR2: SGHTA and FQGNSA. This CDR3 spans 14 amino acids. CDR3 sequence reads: CASSLETAKETQYF. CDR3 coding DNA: TGTGCCAGCAGCTTAGAGACTGCAAAAGAGACCCAGTACTTC.

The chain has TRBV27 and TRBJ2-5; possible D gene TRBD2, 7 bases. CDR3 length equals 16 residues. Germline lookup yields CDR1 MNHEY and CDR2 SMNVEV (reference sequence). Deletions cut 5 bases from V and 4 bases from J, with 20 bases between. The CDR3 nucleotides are TGTGCCAGCAGTGGGGGGGGGCAGGGATGGGGAGAGACCCAGTACTTC. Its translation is CASSGGGQGWGETQYF.

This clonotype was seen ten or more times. In DNA form, the CDR3 reads TGTGCCTGGAGAGGACTAGCGAGATACGAGCAGTACTTC. It yields the protein CAWRGLARYEQYF. The chain is built from TRBV30 and TRBJ2-7; 9 bases match TRBD2. Unmatched junction bases numbered 4, after V lost 3 bases and J lost 4 bases. CDR3 length: 13 residues. Germline V gene data show CDR1 as GTSNPN and CDR2 as SVGIG (reference sequence). Full variable domain (missing parts from reference TRBV30 and TRBJ2-7): SQTIHQWPATLVQPVGSPLSLECTVEGTSNPNLYWYRQAAGRGLQLLFYSVGIGQISSEVPQNLSASRPQDRQFILSSKKLLLSDSGFYLCAWRGLARYEQYFGPGTRLTVT.

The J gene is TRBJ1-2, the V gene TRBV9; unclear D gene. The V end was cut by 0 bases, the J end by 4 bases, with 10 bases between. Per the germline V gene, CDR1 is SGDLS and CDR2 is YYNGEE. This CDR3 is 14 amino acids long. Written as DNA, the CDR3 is TGTGCCAGCAGCGTAGCCCTATCGGGCTATGGCTACACCTTC. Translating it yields CASSVALSGYGYTF.

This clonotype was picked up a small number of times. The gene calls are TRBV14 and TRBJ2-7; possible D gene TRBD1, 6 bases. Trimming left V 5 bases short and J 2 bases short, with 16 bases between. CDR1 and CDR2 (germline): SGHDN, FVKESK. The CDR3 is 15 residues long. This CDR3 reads CASSLGGGHTYEQYF. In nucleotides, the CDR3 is TGTGCCAGCAGCTTAGGTGGGGGACACACCTACGAGCAGTACTTC.

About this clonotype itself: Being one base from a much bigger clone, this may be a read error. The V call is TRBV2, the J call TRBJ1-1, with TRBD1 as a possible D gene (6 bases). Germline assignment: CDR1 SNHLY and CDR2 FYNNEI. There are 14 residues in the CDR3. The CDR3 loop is CAIQPPDRNTEALF. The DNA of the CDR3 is TGTGCCATTCAACCCCCCGACAGGAACACTGAAGCTCTCTTT.

This CDR3 reads CATTVGISSYNEQFF. The CDR3 DNA is TGTGCCACGACCGTAGGCATCAGCTCCTACAATGAGCAGTTCTTC. The V call is TRBV28, the J call TRBJ2-1; D is unclear. Per germline, CDR1 MDHEN and CDR2 SYDVKM. The CDR3 has 15 residues. V shed 10 bases and J shed 0 bases, with 16 bases lying between them. Together with reference TRBV28 and TRBJ2-1, the CDR3 gives the full variable domain: DVKVTQSSRYLVKRTGEKVFLECVQDMDHENMFWYRQDPGLGLRLIYFSYDVKMKEKGDIPEGYSVSREKKERFSLILESASTNQTSMYLCATTVGISSYNEQFFGPGTRLTVL.

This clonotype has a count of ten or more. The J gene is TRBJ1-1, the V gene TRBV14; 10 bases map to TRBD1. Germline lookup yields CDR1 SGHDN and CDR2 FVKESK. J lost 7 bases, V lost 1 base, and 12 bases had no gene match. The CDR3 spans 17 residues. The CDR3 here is CASSQGDRGGRLNEAFF. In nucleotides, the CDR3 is TGTGCCAGCAGCCAAGGGGACAGGGGAGGACGTCTCAATGAAGCTTTCTTT. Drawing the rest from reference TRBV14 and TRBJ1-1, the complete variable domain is EAGVTQFPSHSVIEKGQTVTLRCDPISGHDNLYWYRRVMGKEIKFLLHFVKESKQDESGMPNNRFLAERTGGTYSTLKVQPAELEDSGVYFCASSQGDRGGRLNEAFFGQGTRLTVV.

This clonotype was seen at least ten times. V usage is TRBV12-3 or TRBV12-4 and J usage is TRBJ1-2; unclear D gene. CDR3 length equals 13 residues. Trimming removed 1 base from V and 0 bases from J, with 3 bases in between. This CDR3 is CASSLGSNYGYTF. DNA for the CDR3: TGTGCCAGCAGTTTAGGATCTAACTATGGCTACACCTTC.

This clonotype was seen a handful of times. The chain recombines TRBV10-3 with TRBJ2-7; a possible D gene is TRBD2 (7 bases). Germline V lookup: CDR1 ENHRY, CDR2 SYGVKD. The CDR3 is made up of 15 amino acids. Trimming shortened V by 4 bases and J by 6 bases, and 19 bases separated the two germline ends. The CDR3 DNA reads TGTGCCATCAGTGCGCTCGGGGGGCAGGGGAGCGAGCAGTACTTC. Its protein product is CAISALGGQGSEQYF.

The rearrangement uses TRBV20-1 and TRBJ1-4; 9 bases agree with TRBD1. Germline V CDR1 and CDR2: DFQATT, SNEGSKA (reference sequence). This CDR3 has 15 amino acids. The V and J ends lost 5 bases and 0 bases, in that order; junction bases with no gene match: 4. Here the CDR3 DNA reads TGCAGTGCTTCTAGACAGGGGGCAACTAATGAAAAACTGTTTTTT. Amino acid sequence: CSASRQGATNEKLFF.

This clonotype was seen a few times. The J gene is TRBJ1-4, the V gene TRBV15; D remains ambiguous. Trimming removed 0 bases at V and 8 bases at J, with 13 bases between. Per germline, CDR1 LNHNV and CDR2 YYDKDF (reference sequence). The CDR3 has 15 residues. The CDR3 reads CATSRDLSPTEKLFF. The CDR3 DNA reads TGTGCCACCAGCAGAGATCTTAGTCCCACAGAAAAACTGTTTTTT.

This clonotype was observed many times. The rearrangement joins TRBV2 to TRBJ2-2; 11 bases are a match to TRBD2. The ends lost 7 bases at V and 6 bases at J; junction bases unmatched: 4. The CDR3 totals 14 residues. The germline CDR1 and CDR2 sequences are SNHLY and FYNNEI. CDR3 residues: CASTTSGGAGELFF. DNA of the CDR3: TGTGCCAGCACTACTAGCGGGGGAGCCGGGGAGCTGTTTTTT.

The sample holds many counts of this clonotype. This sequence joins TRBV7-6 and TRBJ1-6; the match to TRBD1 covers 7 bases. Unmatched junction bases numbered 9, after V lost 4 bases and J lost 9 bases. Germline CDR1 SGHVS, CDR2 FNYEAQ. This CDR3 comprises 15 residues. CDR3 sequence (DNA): TGTGCCAGCAGCTCTCGACAGGGTTTAAGTTCACCCCTCCACTTT. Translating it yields CASSSRQGLSSPLHF.

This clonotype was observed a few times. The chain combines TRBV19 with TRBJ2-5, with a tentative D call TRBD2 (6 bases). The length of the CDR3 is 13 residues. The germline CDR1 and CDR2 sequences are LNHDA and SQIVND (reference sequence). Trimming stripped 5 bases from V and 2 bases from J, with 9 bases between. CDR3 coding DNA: TGTGCCAGTAGTCGGGGGTTACAAGAGACCCAGTACTTC. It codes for CASSRGLQETQYF.

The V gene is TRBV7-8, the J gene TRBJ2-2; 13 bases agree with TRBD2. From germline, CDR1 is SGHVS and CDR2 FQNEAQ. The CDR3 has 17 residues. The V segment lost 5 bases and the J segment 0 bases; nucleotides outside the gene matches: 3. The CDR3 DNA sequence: TGTGCCAGCAGCGCGACTAGCGGGGGGACGAACACCGGGGAGCTGTTTTTT. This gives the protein CASSATSGGTNTGELFF.

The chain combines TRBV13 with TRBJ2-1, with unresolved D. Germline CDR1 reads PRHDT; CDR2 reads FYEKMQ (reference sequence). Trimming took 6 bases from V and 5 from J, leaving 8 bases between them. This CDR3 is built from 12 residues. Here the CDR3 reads CASSNQNNEQFF. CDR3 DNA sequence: TGTGCCAGCAGTAACCAAAACAATGAGCAGTTCTTC.

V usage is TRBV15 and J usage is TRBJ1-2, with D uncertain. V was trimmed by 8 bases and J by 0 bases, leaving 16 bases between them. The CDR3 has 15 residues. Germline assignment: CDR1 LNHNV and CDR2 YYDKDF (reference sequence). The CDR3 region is CATSPHGQANYGYTF. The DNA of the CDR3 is TGTGCCACCTCACCCCACGGGCAAGCTAACTATGGCTACACCTTC.

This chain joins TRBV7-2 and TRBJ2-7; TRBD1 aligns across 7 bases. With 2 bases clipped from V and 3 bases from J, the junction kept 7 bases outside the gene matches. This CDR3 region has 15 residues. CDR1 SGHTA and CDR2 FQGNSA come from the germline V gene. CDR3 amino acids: CASSLIGQERYEQYF. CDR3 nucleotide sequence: TGTGCCAGCAGCTTAATAGGACAGGAACGCTACGAGCAGTACTTC. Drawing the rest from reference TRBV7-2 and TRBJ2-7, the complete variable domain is GAGVSQSPSNKVTEKGKDVELRCDPISGHTALYWYRQSLGQGLEFLIYFQGNSAPDKSGLPSDRFSAERTGGSVSTLTIQRTQQEDSAVYLCASSLIGQERYEQYFGPGTRLTVT.

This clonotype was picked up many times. The CDR3 sequence is CASSQGNEKLFF. The CDR3 DNA reads TGTGCCAGCAGCCAGGGTAATGAAAAACTGTTTTTT. The V gene is TRBV25-1, the J gene TRBJ1-4; perhaps TRBD1 as D (5 bases). V lost 6 bases and J lost 4, with 6 bases in between. The CDR3 has 12 residues. Germline CDR1 MGHDK, CDR2 SYGVNS.

The CDR3 is CASSSDSLTPQQYF. In DNA form, the CDR3 reads TGCGCCAGCAGCTCGGACTCCCTAACCCCCCAGCAGTACTTC. The chain has TRBV5-1 and TRBJ2-7, with D maybe TRBD2 (5 bases). V lost 3 bases and J 8 bases, leaving 18 bases between the germline ends. This CDR3 is built from 14 residues. The germline V gene encodes CDR1 SGHRS and CDR2 YFSETQ.

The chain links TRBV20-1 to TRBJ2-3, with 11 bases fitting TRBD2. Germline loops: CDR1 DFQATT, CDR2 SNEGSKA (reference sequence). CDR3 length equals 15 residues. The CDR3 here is CGCASIAGGPDTQYF. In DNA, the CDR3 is TGCGGCTGCGCCTCGATAGCGGGAGGGCCGGATACGCAGTATTTT.

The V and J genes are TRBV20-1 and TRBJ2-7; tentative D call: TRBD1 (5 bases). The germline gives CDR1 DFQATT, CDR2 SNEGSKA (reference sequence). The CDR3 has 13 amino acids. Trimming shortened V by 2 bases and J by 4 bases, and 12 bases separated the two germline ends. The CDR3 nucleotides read TGCAGTGCTAGAACCGGGCCAGGGTACGAGCAGTACTTC. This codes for CSARTGPGYEQYF.

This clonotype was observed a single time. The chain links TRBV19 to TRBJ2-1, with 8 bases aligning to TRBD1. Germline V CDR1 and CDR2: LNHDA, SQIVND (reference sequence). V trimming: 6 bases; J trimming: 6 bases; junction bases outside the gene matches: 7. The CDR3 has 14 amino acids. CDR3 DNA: TGTGCCAGTAGACCGGACAGGGCAGGCAATGAGCAGTTCTTC. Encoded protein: CASRPDRAGNEQFF.

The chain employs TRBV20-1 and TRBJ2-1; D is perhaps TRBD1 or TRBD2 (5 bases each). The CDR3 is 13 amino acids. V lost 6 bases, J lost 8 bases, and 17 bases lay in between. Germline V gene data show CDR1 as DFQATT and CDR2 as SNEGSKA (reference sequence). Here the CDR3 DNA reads TGCAGTGCAACCCGGGACCATGGAGATGAGCAGTTCTTC. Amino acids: CSATRDHGDEQFF.

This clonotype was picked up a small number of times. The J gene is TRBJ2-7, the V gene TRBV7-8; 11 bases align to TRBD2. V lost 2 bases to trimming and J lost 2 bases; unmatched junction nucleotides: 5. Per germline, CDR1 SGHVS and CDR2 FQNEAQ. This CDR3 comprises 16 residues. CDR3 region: CASSLSTSGVTYEQYF. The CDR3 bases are TGTGCCAGCAGCTTATCGACTAGCGGGGTCACCTACGAGCAGTACTTC.

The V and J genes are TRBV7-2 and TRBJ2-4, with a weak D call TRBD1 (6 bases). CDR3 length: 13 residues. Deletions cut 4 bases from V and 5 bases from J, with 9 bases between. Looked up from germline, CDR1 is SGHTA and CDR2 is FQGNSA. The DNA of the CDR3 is TGTGCCAGCAGCTCACCAGGGGAAAACATTCAGTACTTC. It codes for CASSSPGENIQYF.

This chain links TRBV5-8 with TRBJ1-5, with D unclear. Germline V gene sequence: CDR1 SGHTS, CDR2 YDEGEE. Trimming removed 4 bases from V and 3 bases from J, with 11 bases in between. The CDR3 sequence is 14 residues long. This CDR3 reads CASSPGDDNQPQHF. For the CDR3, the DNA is TGTGCCAGCAGCCCCGGCGATGACAATCAGCCCCAGCATTTT.

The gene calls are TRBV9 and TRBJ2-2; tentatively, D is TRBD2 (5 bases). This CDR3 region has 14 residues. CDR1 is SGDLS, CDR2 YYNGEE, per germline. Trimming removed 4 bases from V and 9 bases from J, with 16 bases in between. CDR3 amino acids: CASSPRRAPRELFF. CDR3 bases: TGTGCCAGCAGCCCGAGGCGGGCCCCGAGGGAGCTGTTTTTT. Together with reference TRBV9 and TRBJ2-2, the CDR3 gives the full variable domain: DSGVTQTPKHLITATGQRVTLRCSPRSGDLSVYWYQQSLDQGLQFLIQYYNGEERAKGNILERFSAQQFPDLHSELNLSSLELGDSALYFCASSPRRAPRELFFGEGSRLTVL.

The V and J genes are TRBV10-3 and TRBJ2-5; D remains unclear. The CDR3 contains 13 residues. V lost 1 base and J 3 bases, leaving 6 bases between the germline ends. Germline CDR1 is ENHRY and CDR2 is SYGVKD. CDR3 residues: CAISEFAEETQYF. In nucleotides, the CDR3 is TGTGCCATCAGTGAGTTTGCAGAAGAGACCCAGTACTTC.